Listed here is a single TCR beta chain. From germline, CDR1 is LNHDA and CDR2 SQIVND (reference sequence). This CDR3 comprises 14 residues. V was clipped by 2 bases and J by 2 bases, with 10 bases between them. Profiling relied on immunoSEQ multiplex PCR, and the TCRdb table lists in-frame clones only, not all of them. The sample carries roughly 250,000 clones, less than 75% recorded once. This sample was taken from a study of cytotoxic CD8 clonotypes in ibrutinib-treated CLL. Study context: Response samples came after a median about 13 months of treatment, range 6 to 36.

Here the sequenced sample was PBMCs, taken after 24 months of ibrutinib treatment. The rearrangement links TRBV19 to TRBJ2-7; D unresolved. The receptor's source is a human donor with chronic lymphocytic leukemia. CDR3: CASSIRPGAYEQYF. In nucleotides, the CDR3 is TGTGCCAGTAGTATACGTCCAGGCGCCTACGAGCAGTACTTC.